This TCR beta chain was obtained from a study of post-analysis software for immune sequencing data. Study-wide context: The study covered relapsing-remitting, secondary progressive and progressive-relapsing courses of multiple sclerosis.

This CDR3 region has 14 residues. Germline CDR1 reads DFQATT; CDR2 reads SNEGSKA (reference sequence). V was pared by 5 bases and J by 7 bases, with 10 bases of the junction left unmatched. General study results and limits: F measure clustering grouped samples strongly by preparation batch. Roughly 5 TRBV segments (TRBV5-6, TRBV5-1 and TRBV20-1 among them) occurred more frequently in patients than in controls.

Unique molecular identifiers had been added to the TCR beta cDNA libraries. TCRdb analysed the PCR reads with MiXCR anew, one entry per CDR3 protein. The table has 800,000 to 950,000 distinct CDR3 sequences, 53% seen once; the top ten hold 4% to 5.5%. This clonotype was observed a handful of times. The antigen is unknown. The TCR comes from a girl under 18 with multiple sclerosis. Sequencing was done on a sample of blood. This rearrangement joins TRBV20-1 to TRBJ2-1, with TRBD2 identical over 8 bases. CDR3 region: CSAERGPRGNEQFF. The DNA for the CDR3 is TGCAGTGCTGAGCGGGGGCCCCGCGGAAATGAGCAGTTCTTC.